Presented here are 26 T cell receptor beta chains from one specimen sequenced in a study of shared clonotypes between healthy human individuals. Sequenced by immunoSEQ multiplex PCR; TCRdb stores in-frame clones only, minus some. Of over a million clones detected, 75% to 80% appear once; the ten largest clones hold roughly 0.62%. The sequenced sample was memory CD4+ T cells from PBMCs. Subset indicated: CD45RA-negative fraction. The receptor source for this set is a man aged 18 to 30 in good health. Some clones in this sample may be carry-over from other donors' samples.

Points on this clone: Other nucleotide sequences from this sample produce the same CDR3. The rearrangement links TRBV18 to TRBJ1-5, with 7 positions matching TRBD1. Germline CDR1 and CDR2: KGHSH and LQKENI. The CDR3 spans 14 residues. V gave up 3 bases and J gave up 2 bases; unmatched junction bases: 1. The CDR3 DNA reads as TGTGCCAGCTCACCTGGACAGGGCAATCAGCCCCAGCATTTT. It translates to CASSPGQGNQPQHF.

With regard to this clone: This may stem from a read error, because a much larger clone lies one nucleotide away. Other DNA sequences from this sample encode an identical CDR3 as well. This sequence joins TRBV2 and TRBJ2-7; TRBD2 aligns across 9 bases. CDR3 size: 13 residues. V lost 7 bases and J lost 0; bases outside the gene matches: 1. CDR1 SNHLY and CDR2 FYNNEI come from the germline V gene. The CDR3 region is CASTSGISYEQYF. As DNA, the CDR3 is TGTGCCAGCACTAGCGGGATCTCCTACGAGCAGTACTTC.

Concerning this clone itself: Other nucleotide sequences in the sample specify the same CDR3. The V call is TRBV29-1, the J call TRBJ1-2, with TRBD1 matching over 7 bases. The CDR3 is made up of 11 amino acids. V lost 6 bases, J lost 5 bases, and 3 bases stayed unmatched. In germline, CDR1 is SQVTM, CDR2 ANQGSEA. CDR3 amino acids: CSVGQDYGYTF. In DNA, the CDR3 is TGCAGCGTAGGACAGGATTATGGCTACACCTTC.

This clone turned up a few times. The V call is TRBV7-9, the J call TRBJ1-1; D ambiguous. The CDR3 runs 13 residues. Germline-derived CDR1 and CDR2 are SEHNR and FQNEAQ (reference sequence). Trimming took off 4 bases at V and 4 bases at J, with 10 bases between the two ends. The CDR3 DNA sequence: TGTGCCAGCAGCTCCCAGGTTGGCACTGAAGCTTTCTTT. This translates into CASSSQVGTEAFF. The complete variable domain, with remaining parts taken from reference TRBV7-9 and TRBJ1-1, reads DTGVSQNPRHKITKRGQNVTFRCDPISEHNRLYWYRQTLGQGPEFLTYFQNEAQLEKSRLLSDRFSAERPKGSFSTLEIQRTEQGDSAMYLCASSSQVGTEAFFGQGTRLTVV.

This clone was counted ten times or more. At the DNA level, this CDR3 is encoded by other sequences in the same sample as well. The rearrangement joins TRBV2 to TRBJ2-2; D possibly corresponds to TRBD2 (5 bases). Trimming removed 6 bases from V and 6 bases from J, with 8 bases in between. CDR1 is SNHLY and CDR2 is FYNNEI in the germline V gene. The length of the CDR3 is 12 residues. DNA for the CDR3: TGTGCCAGCAGCCTCGGGGCCGGGGAGCTGTTTTTT. As protein: CASSLGAGELFF.

The sample holds a few counts of this clone. Only one base separates this from a far larger clonotype, so it likely reflects a read error. Likely a read error: the CDR3 ends without its conserved phenylalanine or tryptophan. The J gene is TRBJ1-2, the V gene TRBV7-9, with D unclear. Germline loops: CDR1 SEHNR, CDR2 FQNEAQ (reference sequence). Trimming left V 4 bases short and J 2 bases short, with 5 bases between. The CDR3 is made up of 12 amino acids. In DNA, the CDR3 is TGTGCCAGCAGCTCCGGGAACTATGGCTACACCCTC. Its protein is CASSSGNYGYTL.

The V gene is TRBV4-1, the J gene TRBJ2-7; 7 bases map to TRBD1. Germline assignment: CDR1 MGHRA and CDR2 YSYEKL. CDR3 size: 15 residues. V lost 4 bases, J lost 0 bases, and 6 bases stayed unmatched. Here the CDR3 reads CASSPKGQNSYEQYF. CDR3 in DNA: TGCGCCAGCAGCCCCAAGGGACAGAACTCCTACGAGCAGTACTTC.

The genes are TRBV7-2 and TRBJ2-7, with D perhaps TRBD2 (7 bases). This CDR3 contains 17 residues. V gave up 2 bases and J gave up 2 bases, with 19 bases separating them. The germline V gene has CDR1 SGHTA and CDR2 FQGNSA. CDR3 DNA: TGTGCCAGCAGCTTATCCCTGGGGAGGGGGTTGACCTACGAGCAGTACTTC. It specifies CASSLSLGRGLTYEQYF. The full variable domain, its missing parts supplied by reference TRBV7-2 and TRBJ2-7, is GAGVSQSPSNKVTEKGKDVELRCDPISGHTALYWYRQSLGQGLEFLIYFQGNSAPDKSGLPSDRFSAERTGGSVSTLTIQRTQQEDSAVYLCASSLSLGRGLTYEQYFGPGTRLTVT.

A word on this clone: Possible read error: a much larger clone is one base away. Within the sample, other DNA sequences also encode this same CDR3. This chain connects TRBV2 to TRBJ2-7, with D unresolved. Germline V gene data show CDR1 as SNHLY and CDR2 as FYNNEI. V was shortened by 6 bases and J by 0 bases, with 3 bases between the two germline ends. The CDR3 runs to 11 residues. The CDR3 loop is CASSVSYEQYF. The DNA of the CDR3 is TGTGCCAGCAGCGTCTCCTACGAGCAGTACTTC.

This clone was seen just once. This sample also contains other DNA sequences that code for the same CDR3. The chain has TRBV5-1 and TRBJ2-2; D ambiguous. This CDR3 spans 15 amino acids. Germline CDR1 and CDR2: SGHRS and YFSETQ. V lost 0 bases and J 1 base, leaving 7 bases between the germline ends. The CDR3 nucleotides are TGCGCCAGCAGCTTGGGATCAGGGAACACCGGGGAGCTGTTTTTT. Its translation is CASSLGSGNTGELFF.

The J gene is TRBJ1-5, the V gene TRBV6-5; perhaps TRBD1 as D (5 bases). Looked up from germline, CDR1 is MNHEY and CDR2 is SVGAGI. The length of the CDR3 is 13 residues. The germline V and J ends were trimmed by 5 bases and 7 bases, with 12 bases remaining between them. CDR3 residues: CASSTTRVQPQHF. The CDR3 DNA sequence: TGTGCCAGCAGTACGACCAGGGTCCAGCCCCAGCATTTT.

Only one count was recorded for this clone. The chain carries TRBV2 and TRBJ2-7; D is uncertain. The CDR3 consists of 11 residues. Per the germline V gene, CDR1 is SNHLY and CDR2 is FYNNEI. The germline V and J ends were trimmed by 6 bases and 6 bases, with 9 bases remaining between them. CDR3 nucleotide sequence: TGTGCCAGCAGCACAGCTCCCGAGCAGTACTTC. Its protein is CASSTAPEQYF.

The V gene is TRBV28, the J gene TRBJ2-2, with 9 bases lining up with TRBD1. The germline V gene has CDR1 MDHEN and CDR2 SYDVKM. The junction had 3 bases not matched to a gene; V was cut back by 2 bases and J by 5 bases. The CDR3 is 15 amino acids. CDR3 in amino acids: CASSLTGGGTGELFF. For the CDR3, the DNA is TGTGCCAGCAGTTTAACAGGGGGCGGGACCGGGGAGCTGTTTTTT.

The rearrangement joins TRBV5-1 to TRBJ2-1; 8 positions agree with TRBD2. This CDR3 contains 15 residues. Germline CDR1 is SGHRS and CDR2 is YFSETQ. After removal of 2 bases from V and 8 bases from J, the junction contained 9 bases not matched to a gene. The CDR3 region is CASSFRAGVSDEQFF. The CDR3 region has the DNA TGCGCCAGCAGCTTCAGAGCGGGAGTAAGTGATGAGCAGTTCTTC.

This chain joins TRBV6-5 and TRBJ2-5, with TRBD2 identical over 8 bases. The J call is doubtful: the DNA matches TRBJ2-7 better. Per germline, CDR1 MNHEY and CDR2 SVGAGI. The CDR3 covers 14 residues. CDR3 sequence: CASSYARGGDEQYF. In DNA, the CDR3 is TGTGCCAGCAGTTACGCCCGGGGGGGGGACGAGCAGTACTTC.

The rearrangement joins TRBV15 to TRBJ1-3; no reliable D call. With 0 bases removed from V and 3 bases from J, the gap between germline ends came to 9 bases. In germline, CDR1 is LNHNV, CDR2 YYDKDF (reference sequence). There are 15 residues in the CDR3. The CDR3 DNA reads TGTGCCACCAGCAGAGATAAAGCGGGTGGAAACACCATATATTTT. Translated: CATSRDKAGGNTIYF.

This clone has only a few counts. A read error may account for a junction end that differs from germline. The chain links TRBV28 to TRBJ1-2; 10 nucleotides line up with TRBD1. This CDR3 spans 15 amino acids. CDR1 MDHEN and CDR2 SYDVKM come from the germline V gene. The CDR3 DNA reads TGTGCCAGCACTTTACAACGACAGGGGGCTGGTGGCTACACCTTC. Translation: CASTLQRQGAGGYTF.

J is TRBJ2-1 and V is TRBV5-1; 11 bases are a match to TRBD2. CDR3 size: 17 residues. The trim removed 5 bases at V and 8 bases at J, leaving 15 bases unmatched. CDR1 and CDR2 (germline): SGHRS, YFSETQ. The CDR3 DNA sequence: TGCGCCAGCAGTAGGGGGCTAGCGGGAGGAGTTAGGGATGAGCAGTTCTTC. It specifies CASSRGLAGGVRDEQFF.

This clone appeared a single time. This sequence joins TRBV28 and TRBJ1-5; 10 nucleotides align to TRBD1. V shed 4 bases, J shed 5 bases, and the junction held 5 bases outside the gene matches. Germline values: CDR1 MDHEN, CDR2 SYDVKM. The CDR3 is 15 amino acids. Written as DNA, the CDR3 is TGTGCCAGCAGTTCTGGGACAGGGGTGGATCAGCCCCAGCATTTT. Translating gives CASSSGTGVDQPQHF.

This chain joins TRBV6-1 and TRBJ2-3; 8 bases are shared with TRBD2. V was pared by 5 bases and J by 0 bases, with 4 bases of the junction left unmatched. This CDR3 has 15 amino acids. Per the germline V gene, CDR1 is MNHNS and CDR2 is SASEGT. The CDR3, as DNA: TGTGCCAGCAGTCTACTAGCGGCTAGCACAGATACGCAGTATTTT. Translated: CASSLLAASTDTQYF.

J is TRBJ1-1 and V is TRBV30; weak D call: TRBD1 (5 bases). CDR1 is GTSNPN and CDR2 is SVGIG in the germline V gene (reference sequence). The CDR3 spans 12 residues. Trimming removed 5 bases from V and 4 bases from J, with 11 bases in between. In DNA, the CDR3 is TGTGCCTGGGCACACAGGCTCACTGAAGCTTTCTTT. Translation gives CAWAHRLTEAFF.

The genes are TRBV2 and TRBJ2-5, with D perhaps being TRBD1 or TRBD2 (5 bases each). The CDR3 extends over 13 amino acids. V shed 5 bases and J shed 11 bases, with 18 bases lying between them. CDR1 and CDR2 from the germline V gene are SNHLY and FYNNEI. The chain's CDR3 is CASSPGTRGKQYF. The CDR3 DNA reads as TGTGCCAGCAGTCCTGGGACCCGAGGTAAGCAGTACTTC.

The genes are TRBV7-2 and TRBJ1-1; D is undetermined. From germline, CDR1 is SGHTA and CDR2 FQGNSA. V was trimmed by 6 bases and J by 4 bases, leaving 12 bases between them. The CDR3 extends over 13 amino acids. The CDR3 loop is CASRPTGGTEAFF. In DNA form, the CDR3 reads TGTGCCAGCAGACCCACGGGTGGCACTGAAGCTTTCTTT.

This clone appeared many times. Here the CDR3 reads CAISEWIGNSYEQYF. In DNA, the CDR3 is TGTGCCATCAGTGAGTGGATAGGAAACTCCTACGAGCAGTACTTC. The genes are TRBV10-3 and TRBJ2-7; D unresolved. V was pared by 1 base and J by 0 bases, with 10 bases between. CDR1 and CDR2 (germline): ENHRY, SYGVKD. CDR3 length equals 15 residues.

The V call is TRBV9, the J call TRBJ2-2; 10 bases match TRBD2. Germline CDR1 reads SGDLS; CDR2 reads YYNGEE. Trimming at V came to 6 bases and at J to 4 bases, leaving 15 bases not matched to a gene. This CDR3 region has 18 residues. For the CDR3, the DNA is TGTGCCAGCACCCCGACTAGCGGGTATGCGAGCGGCACCGGGGAGCTGTTTTTT. Protein product: CASTPTSGYASGTGELFF.

The chain has TRBV9 and TRBJ1-2; weak D call: TRBD1 (5 bases). This CDR3 is 16 amino acids long. V dropped 4 bases and J dropped 1 base, with 17 bases sitting between them. Germline CDR1 and CDR2: SGDLS and YYNGEE. CDR3 DNA: TGTGCCAGCAGCCCCCAGGGAGGCAGTATTAACTATGGCTACACCTTC. Its protein is CASSPQGGSINYGYTF.